This T cell receptor (beta chain) was captured in a study of T cell responses to AZD1222 COVID-19 vaccine. Libraries were prepared by immunoSEQ multiplex PCR; TCRdb keeps only in-frame clonotypes and omits some of them. The sample records about 120,000 clones, around 89% being singletons. The CDR3 has 13 residues. The germline V and J ends were trimmed by 4 bases and 3 bases, with 9 bases remaining between them. CDR1 and CDR2 from the germline V gene are LGHNA and YNFKEQ. This sequence originates from an adult who received the AZD1222 COVID-19 vaccine. The chain uses TRBV4-2 and TRBJ1-1; D unresolved. The sequencing here drew on peripheral blood, taken 28 days after the second AZD1222 dose. The CDR3 DNA reads TGTGCCAGCAGCCCCGTCGGGGACACTGAAGCTTTCTTT. It is translated as CASSPVGDTEAFF.